The clone carrying this T cell receptor (beta chain) came up a few times. TCRdb independently ran MiXCR on the 5' RACE reads; one entry per CDR3 protein. In the table there are hundreds of thousands of distinct CDR3 sequences, approximately 20% of which are singletons. The sample comes from a study of identical twins. The same sample was also studied in work on yellow fever vaccine responses in identical twins.

What was sequenced was CD4+ T cells sorted from blood. The sequence was obtained from a woman between 18 and 29 years old in good health.

The CDR3 nucleotides read TGTGCCAGCAGTGGAATGCTGACGAACACTGAAGCTTTCTTT. Translation: CASSGMLTNTEAFF. This chain connects TRBV6-1 to TRBJ1-1; D remains unclear. From germline, CDR1 is MNHNS and CDR2 SASEGT. The CDR3 consists of 14 residues. Trimming took 4 bases from V and 1 from J, leaving 10 bases between them.